This T cell receptor (beta chain) stems from a study of T cells in Graves' hyperthyroidism and ophthalmopathy. Background on the study: It was at initial diagnosis, before any treatment, that peripheral blood was collected.

This CDR3 comprises 15 residues. Looked up from germline, CDR1 is SGHVS and CDR2 is FQNEAQ. With 0 bases removed from V and 3 bases from J, the gap between germline ends came to 10 bases. Individuals with ophthalmopathy presented a Clinical Activity Score of at least 3, a NOSPECS grade of at least 4 and a duration under 3 months. Exclusion criteria comprised uncontrolled infection, other autoimmune disease, pregnancy or lactation. The source material, RNA transcripts, was used to amplify TCR beta CDR3 regions. An initial round of RT-PCR targeting the TCR CDR3 relied on the HTBI primer set. MiXCR was run by TCRdb on the multiplex PCR reads, yielding one entry per CDR3 protein. The sample consists of approximately 570,000 distinct CDR3 sequences, around 20% of them appearing once. There are many counts of this clonotype.

This receptor was obtained from a man aged 40-55 years with Graves' ophthalmopathy. Sequenced material: blood. The V gene is TRBV7-8, the J gene TRBJ2-3; no definite D call. The CDR3 DNA is TGTGCCAGCAGCTTAGCCGCTGCGGTTACAGATACGCAGTATTTT. Its translation is CASSLAAAVTDTQYF.